This passage covers 16 T cell receptor beta chains from one sample sequenced in a study of cytomegalovirus exposure and HLA in healthy donors. A multiplex PCR was run with 60 Vbeta primers and 13 Jbeta primers. Some clones are missing from TCRdb's copy, which holds only in-frame ones; the method was immunoSEQ multiplex PCR. The profile covers fewer than 110,000 clones, with approximately 66% appearing a single time and around 3.5% taken by the ten largest. The sequenced sample consisted of PBMCs. The receptors were gathered from a woman aged 45-60 years in good health and CMV-seronegative.

This clone turned up a few times. V and J are TRBV7-2 and TRBJ2-7, with 8 bases matching TRBD2. CDR3 length: 15 amino acids. Germline values: CDR1 SGHTA, CDR2 FQGNSA. V lost 5 bases and J lost 4; bases outside the gene matches: 10. CDR3 region: CASSQSSGTGYEQYF. The CDR3, as DNA: TGTGCCAGCAGCCAGAGTAGCGGGACCGGTTACGAGCAGTACTTC.

This clone came up once. The J gene is TRBJ1-2, the V gene TRBV21-1; TRBD1 reflects the table's D call only, with no check against the DNA. TRBV21-1 is a recognized pseudogene. There are 14 residues in the CDR3. This CDR3 is CASSKTGQTYGYTF. CDR3 sequence (DNA): TGTGCCAGCAGCAAAACGGGACAAACCTATGGCTACACCTTC.

This rearrangement joins TRBV6-1 to TRBJ2-7; D call uncertain. Germline V gene lookup returns CDR1 MNHNS and CDR2 SASEGT. The CDR3 runs to 14 residues. Trimming stripped 2 bases from V and 0 bases from J, with 8 bases between. The chain's CDR3 is CASSEQSSSYEQYF. Written as DNA, the CDR3 is TGTGCCAGCAGTGAACAGTCCAGCTCCTACGAGCAGTACTTC.

This sequence joins TRBV5-1 and TRBJ2-5; 12 bases agree with TRBD2. The CDR3 contains 16 residues. The ends lost 4 bases at V and 2 bases at J; junction bases unmatched: 6. Germline loops: CDR1 SGHRS, CDR2 YFSETQ. The CDR3 spells CASSPRLAGDQETQYF. In nucleotides, the CDR3 is TGCGCCAGCAGCCCAAGACTAGCGGGAGATCAAGAGACCCAGTACTTC.

A remark on this clone: Its ends do not fully match the called genes, so a read error is possible. The gene calls are TRBV30 and TRBJ1-2; D not certain. This CDR3 has 12 residues. Per germline, CDR1 GTSNPN and CDR2 SVGIG (reference sequence). CDR3 protein: CAWSRSGVETLF. The CDR3 DNA follows: TGTGCCTGGAGTCGGAGCGGAGTAGAGACGCTCTTC.

This clone was seen a single time. The V and J genes are TRBV19 and TRBJ1-5, with a tentative D call TRBD1 (5 bases). V was pared by 5 bases and J by 0 bases, with 8 bases between. The germline gives CDR1 LNHDA, CDR2 SQIVND (reference sequence). The CDR3 extends over 14 amino acids. The CDR3 loop is CASSLQDSNQPQHF. DNA for the CDR3: TGTGCCAGTAGTTTACAGGATAGCAATCAGCCCCAGCATTTT. The full variable domain, rest sourced from reference TRBV19 and TRBJ1-5, is DGGITQSPKYLFRKEGQNVTLSCEQNLNHDAMYWYRQDPGQGLRLIYYSQIVNDFQKGDIAEGYSVSREKKESFPLTVTSAQKNPTAFYLCASSLQDSNQPQHFGDGTRLSIL.

The gene calls are TRBV15 and TRBJ1-2, with 11 bases lining up with TRBD1. Germline lookup yields CDR1 LNHNV and CDR2 YYDKDF (reference sequence). V shed 4 bases and J 4 bases; nucleotides not matched to a gene: 5. The CDR3 runs 15 residues. The CDR3 spells CATSTRDRGGYGYTF. The DNA for the CDR3 is TGTGCCACCAGCACCAGGGACAGGGGGGGCTATGGCTACACCTTC.

V is TRBV7-8 and J is TRBJ2-3; D is possibly TRBD2 (6 bases). Trimming removed 2 bases from V and 2 bases from J, with 17 bases in between. The germline V gene encodes CDR1 SGHVS and CDR2 FQNEAQ. This CDR3 is built from 17 residues. The CDR3 reads CASSLRRSGHFTDTQYF. Written as DNA, the CDR3 is TGTGCCAGCAGCTTACGTCGGAGCGGGCACTTCACAGATACGCAGTATTTT.

V usage is TRBV9 and J usage is TRBJ2-5, with TRBD2 matching over 10 bases. CDR3 size: 15 residues. Germline V gene sequence: CDR1 SGDLS, CDR2 YYNGEE. Trimming cost V 4 bases and J 7 bases; bases outside gene matches: 10. The CDR3 loop is CASSPRTSGEGTQYF. In DNA, the CDR3 is TGTGCCAGCAGCCCTCGGACTAGCGGAGAGGGGACCCAGTACTTC.

The chain employs TRBV13 and TRBJ2-5; the D gene is possibly TRBD2 (5 bases). This CDR3 comprises 14 residues. V gave up 0 bases and J gave up 1 base, with 6 bases separating them. The germline CDR1 and CDR2 sequences are PRHDT and FYEKMQ (reference sequence). The chain's CDR3 is CASSLGAAQETQYF. DNA of the CDR3: TGTGCCAGCAGCTTAGGAGCGGCCCAAGAGACCCAGTACTTC.

There are a few counts of this clone. V gene TRBV5-6 combines with J gene TRBJ1-2, with 8 bases that match TRBD1. The germline V gene encodes CDR1 SGHDT and CDR2 YYEEEE. This CDR3 has 14 residues. Germline trimming cut 3 bases from V and 8 bases from J; bases unmatched to any gene: 9. The CDR3 here is CASSSQQGVLGYTF. The CDR3 nucleotides are TGTGCCAGCAGCTCACAACAGGGGGTTCTGGGCTACACCTTC.

The chain has TRBV6-1 and TRBJ2-1, with TRBD2 matching over 10 bases. The V gene's germline CDR1 is MNHNS and CDR2 SASEGT. CDR3 length: 15 residues. J was trimmed by 5 bases and V by 3 bases; bases with no gene match: 4. The CDR3 here is CASSESGGDNNEQFF. The CDR3 nucleotides are TGTGCCAGCAGTGAGAGCGGGGGGGACAACAATGAGCAGTTCTTC.

J is TRBJ2-5 and V is TRBV7-2; perhaps TRBD1 as D (5 bases). The CDR3 spans 15 residues. Germline CDR1 reads SGHTA; CDR2 reads FQGNSA. Trimming took 0 bases from V and 4 from J, leaving 12 bases between them. The CDR3 DNA sequence: TGTGCCAGCAGCTTAGCCCAGGGTAGGGCAGAGACCCAGTACTTC. This encodes CASSLAQGRAETQYF. Full variable domain (missing parts from reference TRBV7-2 and TRBJ2-5): GAGVSQSPSNKVTEKGKDVELRCDPISGHTALYWYRQSLGQGLEFLIYFQGNSAPDKSGLPSDRFSAERTGGSVSTLTIQRTQQEDSAVYLCASSLAQGRAETQYFGPGTRLLVL.

This chain uses TRBV5-1 with TRBJ1-2; D might be TRBD1 (6 bases). Germline CDR1 reads SGHRS; CDR2 reads YFSETQ. The CDR3 covers 16 residues. With 0 bases removed from V and 8 bases from J, the gap between germline ends came to 20 bases. CDR3 nucleotide sequence: TGCGCCAGCAGCTTGGAACAGGGCCTATCGGTCCGCGGCTACACCTTC. Amino acids: CASSLEQGLSVRGYTF.

The V call is TRBV13, the J call TRBJ2-5; D is possibly TRBD1 (6 bases). The CDR3 sequence is 14 residues long. Trimming left V 0 bases short and J 2 bases short, with 7 bases between. Per the germline V gene, CDR1 is PRHDT and CDR2 is FYEKMQ (reference sequence). The CDR3 loop reads CASSLGQGQETQYF. The DNA for the CDR3 is TGTGCCAGCAGCTTAGGACAGGGACAAGAGACCCAGTACTTC.

The chain has TRBV14 and TRBJ2-3; TRBD1 aligns across 7 bases. With 2 bases clipped from V and 4 bases from J, the junction kept 0 bases outside the gene matches. The CDR3 sequence is 13 residues long. Germline loops: CDR1 SGHDN, CDR2 FVKESK. As DNA, the CDR3 is TGTGCCAGCAGCCAACAGGGGGCAGATACGCAGTATTTT. This gives the protein CASSQQGADTQYF.